The clone carrying this T cell receptor (beta chain) was counted between two and nine times. Its antigen is currently unknown. This record belongs to a study of OX40 agonist ivuxolimab in advanced cancers. Overall study context: The patients received agonistic anti-OX40 (CD134) antibody ivuxolimab. Partial responses occurred in Three dose-escalation patients, one with hepatocellular carcinoma and two with cutaneous melanoma. The eligibility criteria allowed prior anti-PD-1, anti-PD-L1 or anti-CTLA-4 therapy, and approximately 42% had some.

Study-level findings and limits: Among some nonresponders, normalized T-cell clonal expansion was also low.

Assay: immunoSEQ multiplex PCR; the TCRdb copy retains only in-frame clones and omits some. Among under 80,000 clones listed, roughly 80% were seen once. Sequenced here: CD4+ or CD8+ T cells sorted from blood, sampled in a trial of the OX40 agonist ivuxolimab. This sequence originates from an adult with an advanced solid tumor such as melanoma, head and neck, liver or kidney cancer.

In DNA, the CDR3 is TGTGCCAGCAGCTTAGGGGTTTACGAGCAGTACTTC. Translating gives CASSLGVYEQYF. The chain recombines TRBV7-2 with TRBJ2-7, with D unclear. The CDR3 contains 12 residues. Per germline, CDR1 SGHTA and CDR2 FQGNSA. Trimming left V 1 base short and J 4 bases short, with 5 bases between.